Below, 24 T cell receptor beta chains from the same sample are listed, as sequenced in a study of brain T cells in children with intractable seizures. The time point denotes: blood from clinic visit 5 months post-surgery; TSC patient then seizure free. The assay was immunoSEQ multiplex PCR, and TCRdb's table has in-frame clones only and misses some. The repertoire holds hundreds of thousands of clones, with over 90% as singletons. The sequenced sample was peripheral blood, obtained 5 to 6 months after surgery. These receptors all come from a boy in the first two years of life with tuberous sclerosis and intractable seizures.

The chain combines TRBV7-8 with TRBJ1-1, with a weak D call TRBD1 (6 bases). Germline V gene sequence: CDR1 SGHVS, CDR2 FQNEAQ. This CDR3 is 15 amino acids long. The V and J ends lost 0 bases and 1 base respectively, with 9 bases between them. This CDR3 is CASSLAPGQNTEAFF. The CDR3 coding sequence is TGTGCCAGCAGCTTAGCACCGGGACAGAACACTGAAGCTTTCTTT.

The genes are TRBV20-1 and TRBJ2-3; D is uncertain. CDR3 length equals 15 residues. Trimming removed 3 bases from V and 0 bases from J, with 13 bases in between. CDR1 and CDR2 from the germline V gene are DFQATT and SNEGSKA (reference sequence). The CDR3 region is CSASSSFYSTDTQYF. CDR3 nucleotide sequence: TGCAGTGCTAGTTCTTCCTTTTACAGCACAGATACGCAGTATTTT.

The CDR3 is CASWNPTLREPTQYF. The CDR3, as DNA: TGTGCCAGCTGGAACCCCACCCTGCGGGAGCCCACGCAGTATTTT. The chain uses TRBV13 and TRBJ2-3; 7 bases match TRBD2. In germline, CDR1 is PRHDT, CDR2 FYEKMQ (reference sequence). This CDR3 comprises 15 residues. V gave up 8 bases and J gave up 9 bases; unmatched junction bases: 17. The full variable domain, in which reference TRBV13 and TRBJ2-3 provide the parts outside the CDR3, is AAGVIQSPRHLIKEKRETATLKCYPIPRHDTVYWYQQGPGQDPQFLISFYEKMQSDKGSIPDRFSAQQFSDYHSELNMSSLELGDSALYFCASWNPTLREPTQYFGPGTRLTVL.

J is TRBJ2-7 and V is TRBV25-1, with D uncertain. The CDR3 runs 15 residues. V shed 0 bases and J shed 2 bases, with 11 bases lying between them. CDR1 MGHDK and CDR2 SYGVNS come from the germline V gene. The CDR3 is CASSEYTGLTYEQYF. The CDR3 nucleotides are TGTGCCAGCAGTGAATATACGGGCTTAACCTACGAGCAGTACTTC.

V is TRBV3-1 (or the pseudogene TRBV3-2) and J is TRBJ2-7, with D perhaps TRBD1 or TRBD2 (6 bases each). CDR1 LGHDT and CDR2 YNNKEL come from the germline V gene (reference sequence). CDR3 size: 14 residues. V shed 0 bases and J shed 5 bases, with 11 bases lying between them. CDR3 bases: TGTGCCAGCAGCCAAGACACGGGGGCCCACGAGCAGTACTTC. As protein: CASSQDTGAHEQYF.

This chain uses TRBV27 with TRBJ1-5, with 7 nucleotides matching TRBD1. Germline V gene sequence: CDR1 MNHEY, CDR2 SMNVEV (reference sequence). J was trimmed by 5 bases and V by 6 bases; bases with no gene match: 7. The CDR3 runs 14 residues. CDR3 sequence reads: CASRQQGSDQPQHF. As DNA, the CDR3 is TGTGCCAGCAGACAACAGGGGAGCGATCAGCCCCAGCATTTT.

Written as DNA, the CDR3 is TGTGCCAGCAGTTTCGGGCAGGGCTGGATGAACACTGAAGCTTTCTTT. Residues: CASSFGQGWMNTEAFF. V gene TRBV27 combines with J gene TRBJ1-1; D is perhaps TRBD1 (5 bases). CDR1 MNHEY and CDR2 SMNVEV come from the germline V gene (reference sequence). CDR3 length: 16 amino acids. The V and J ends lost 3 bases and 0 bases respectively, with 14 bases between them.

The V call is TRBV10-3, the J call TRBJ1-5; D uncertain. Germline V gene data show CDR1 as ENHRY and CDR2 as SYGVKD. Between the trimmed V and J ends, which lost 6 bases and 3 bases, there was a span of 15 bases. CDR3 length: 15 residues. The CDR3 protein is CAISARGLNNQPQHF. The CDR3 bases are TGTGCCATCAGCGCACGGGGATTGAACAATCAGCCCCAGCATTTT.

The V gene is TRBV25-1, the J gene TRBJ2-7; the D gene is possibly TRBD2 (6 bases). This CDR3 spans 15 amino acids. Deletions cut 8 bases from V and 2 bases from J, with 19 bases between. The germline CDR1 and CDR2 sequences are MGHDK and SYGVNS. The CDR3 DNA is TGTGCCAGCGGAGGGAGCGGAGCCGCCACCTACGAGCAGTACTTC. Amino acid sequence: CASGGSGAATYEQYF.

V usage is TRBV2 and J usage is TRBJ2-7; tentatively, D is TRBD1 or TRBD2 (5 bases each). The germline V gene encodes CDR1 SNHLY and CDR2 FYNNEI. The CDR3 runs 13 residues. Between the trimmed V and J ends, which lost 10 bases and 0 bases, there was a span of 13 bases. In DNA, the CDR3 is TGTGCCACCACCGGGACGTCCTCCTACGAGCAGTACTTC. Translated: CATTGTSSYEQYF.

This chain joins TRBV4-1 and TRBJ2-7; D uncertain. Germline V gives CDR1 MGHRA, CDR2 YSYEKL. The V end was cut by 1 base, the J end by 2 bases, with 9 bases between. This CDR3 has 14 residues. The CDR3 coding sequence is TGCGCCAGCAGCCAAGGTGGGGATCCCTACGAGCAGTACTTC. This encodes CASSQGGDPYEQYF.

The chain couples TRBV9 to TRBJ2-7, with 7 positions matching TRBD1. From germline, CDR1 is SGDLS and CDR2 YYNGEE. CDR3 length: 15 residues. V shed 0 bases, J shed 5 bases, and the junction held 8 bases outside the gene matches. CDR3 protein: CASSVGGTATNEQYF. DNA for the CDR3: TGTGCCAGCAGCGTAGGAGGGACAGCCACTAACGAGCAGTACTTC.

This clone came up once. The rearrangement links TRBV11-3 to TRBJ2-7; 9 bases fit TRBD1. CDR1 and CDR2 from the germline V gene are SGHNT and YENEEA. CDR3 size: 16 residues. Losses at the gene ends were 0 bases for V and 5 bases for J; bases not matched to a gene: 8. Here the CDR3 DNA reads TGTGCCAGCAGCTTAGATCTAACAGGGGGCGGGCACGAGCAGTACTTC. Translated: CASSLDLTGGGHEQYF.

This chain joins TRBV2 and TRBJ1-5; possibly TRBD1 for D (6 bases). The germline CDR1 and CDR2 sequences are SNHLY and FYNNEI. The CDR3 spans 13 residues. V lost 6 bases, J lost 4 bases, and 10 bases lay in between. The CDR3 nucleotides read TGTGCCAGCAGACAGGGACGGAATCAGCCCCAGCATTTT. This encodes CASRQGRNQPQHF.

On this clone itself: In the same sample, other DNA sequences code for this CDR3. V gene TRBV7-9 combines with J gene TRBJ1-5; D is ambiguous. The CDR3 totals 13 residues. Germline-derived CDR1 and CDR2 are SEHNR and FQNEAQ (reference sequence). V dropped 3 bases and J dropped 0 bases, with 3 bases sitting between them. This CDR3 is CASSFGSNQPQHF. The CDR3, as DNA: TGTGCCAGCAGCTTCGGTAGCAATCAGCCCCAGCATTTT.

The V gene is TRBV30, the J gene TRBJ2-7; D is perhaps TRBD1 or TRBD2 (5 bases each). This CDR3 region has 15 residues. The V gene lost 0 bases and the J gene lost 2 bases, with 14 bases spanning the gap. CDR1 and CDR2 (germline): GTSNPN, SVGIG (reference sequence). CDR3 amino acids: CAWSVLRGLPYEQYF. CDR3 bases: TGTGCCTGGAGTGTACTTCGGGGCCTTCCCTACGAGCAGTACTTC.

This clone was picked up a small number of times. The chain joins TRBV6-2 or TRBV6-3 to TRBJ2-3; TRBD2 agrees at 11 bases. The trim removed 5 bases at V and 2 bases at J, leaving 3 bases unmatched. The germline CDR1 and CDR2 sequences are MNHEY and SVGEGT. The CDR3 has 15 residues. CDR3 region: CASSPLAGDTDTQYF. The CDR3 bases are TGTGCCAGCAGTCCACTAGCGGGAGACACAGATACGCAGTATTTT.

Concerning this clone: The junction and the germline gene differ at one end; a read error may be behind it. The chain combines TRBV15 with TRBJ2-1; tentative D call: TRBD1 (6 bases). Looked up from germline, CDR1 is LNHNV and CDR2 is YYDKDF (reference sequence). The CDR3 covers 12 residues. The DNA for the CDR3 is TGTGCCACCAGCAGAGATGCCAGGGGCTTGATCTTC. Amino acid sequence: CATSRDARGLIF.

The CDR3 DNA reads as TGTGCCAGCAGTAAGGAAAGCCGATACACAGATACGCAGTATTTT. Its translation is CASSKESRYTDTQYF. V and J are TRBV25-1 and TRBJ2-3; no clear D. Germline-derived CDR1 and CDR2 are MGHDK and SYGVNS. CDR3 length: 15 residues. V was pared by 5 bases and J by 2 bases, with 14 bases between.

The chain links TRBV27 to TRBJ1-6; perhaps TRBD1 as D (6 bases). Between the trimmed V and J ends, which lost 5 bases and 9 bases, there was a span of 8 bases. The CDR3 is 12 residues long. CDR1 and CDR2 from the germline V gene are MNHEY and SMNVEV (reference sequence). For the CDR3, the DNA is TGTGCCAGCAGTCCCAGGGGTTCACCCCTCCACTTT. Translating gives CASSPRGSPLHF.

This chain connects TRBV5-1 to TRBJ2-5; 9 bases line up with TRBD2. The CDR3 totals 15 residues. The V segment lost 0 bases and the J segment 3 bases; nucleotides outside the gene matches: 3. From germline, CDR1 is SGHRS and CDR2 YFSETQ. The CDR3 sequence is CASSLAWTSEETQYF. The CDR3 DNA follows: TGCGCCAGCAGCTTGGCCTGGACTAGCGAAGAGACCCAGTACTTC.

As regards this clone: Other nucleotide sequences in the sample specify the same CDR3. This chain joins TRBV7-6 and TRBJ2-7, with D perhaps given as TRBD1 or TRBD2 (5 bases each). The CDR3 runs 14 residues. Trimming removed 1 base from V and 2 bases from J, with 9 bases in between. Looked up from germline, CDR1 is SGHVS and CDR2 is FNYEAQ. CDR3 sequence (DNA): TGTGCCAGCAGCTTAGGGGGGATTACCTACGAGCAGTACTTC. Protein: CASSLGGITYEQYF.

The rearrangement uses TRBV7-6 and TRBJ2-7; 10 nucleotides match TRBD1. V trimming: 4 bases; J trimming: 3 bases; junction bases outside the gene matches: 0. CDR1 is SGHVS, CDR2 FNYEAQ, per germline. The CDR3 spans 13 residues. This CDR3 reads CASSWDRGYEQYF. The DNA for the CDR3 is TGTGCCAGCAGCTGGGACAGGGGCTACGAGCAGTACTTC.

The gene calls are TRBV4-2 and TRBJ2-6; 11 positions agree with TRBD1. Germline CDR1 and CDR2: LGHNA and YNFKEQ. This CDR3 region has 20 residues. V lost 0 bases to trimming and J lost 3 bases; unmatched junction nucleotides: 10. CDR3 in DNA: TGTGCCAGCAGCCAAGATCGAAGGACAGGGGGCACGGTTGGGGCCAACGTCCTGACTTTC. Translation gives CASSQDRRTGGTVGANVLTF.